These T cell receptor beta chains were read from a single sample in a study of T cell responses to AZD1222 COVID-19 vaccine. Measured with immunoSEQ multiplex PCR; TCRdb has only the in-frame clones, and not every one. The repertoire holds about 84,000 clones, with 87% as singletons. The sequences come from peripheral blood, collected on day 0 of AZD1222 vaccination. These receptors were taken from an adult in good health. Both conserved end residues are part of each CDR3. The D gene is left open where the match is weak. Clone size is given for some rows only: seen once, a few or many times, or a class if the clone is expanded.

abundance | j_gene | v_gene | d_gene | CDR3nt | CDR3aa
. | TRBJ1-3 | TRBV10-3 | TRBD1 | TGTGCCATCAGCCTAGCCGGGACAGGGGCTGGAAACACCATATATTTT | CAISLAGTGAGNTIYF
. | TRBJ1-3 | TRBV2 | . | TGTGCCAGCAGTGAAGGACAGATTGGAAACACCATATATTTT | CASSEGQIGNTIYF
. | TRBJ2-3 | TRBV10-3 | . | TGTGCCATCAGTGGAGGCGGGGGCACAGATACGCAGTATTTT | CAISGGGGTDTQYF
once | TRBJ2-5 | TRBV30 | . | TGTGCCTGGATGGGGTGGGGAGAAGAGACCCAGTACTTC | CAWMGWGEETQYF
. | TRBJ2-3 | TRBV30 | TRBD1 | TGTGCCGGGGACAGGCTGGACACAGATACGCAGTATTTT | CAGDRLDTDTQYF
once | TRBJ1-5 | TRBV3-1/TRBV3-2 | . | TGTGCCAGCAGCCAAGCAACAGGGCCCCAGCATTTT | CASSQATGPQHF
. | TRBJ1-2 | TRBV29-1 | . | TGCAGCGGCGGGGTTTCCAACTATGGCTACACCTTC | CSGGVSNYGYTF
. | TRBJ1-2 | TRBV6-5 | . | TGTGCCAGCTGCTCGCGGCCCTCTAACTATGGCTACACCTTC | CASCSRPSNYGYTF
once | TRBJ1-2 | TRBV29-1 | . | TGCAGCGTGGAAAACAACCAGGAGAGCTACACCTTC | CSVENNQESYTF
. | TRBJ1-2 | TRBV15 | . | TGTGCCACCAGCACCGTAGGAGGAGATGGCTACACCTTC | CATSTVGGDGYTF
. | TRBJ1-1 | TRBV3-1/TRBV3-2 | . | TGTGCCAGCAGCCAAGAGGAGGGTGTCCGGCCTGAAGCTTTCTTT | CASSQEEGVRPEAFF
. | TRBJ2-1 | TRBV9 | . | TGTGCCAGCAGCGTTTGGACCTACAATGAGCAGTTCTTC | CASSVWTYNEQFF
. | TRBJ1-4 | TRBV7-9 | TRBD1 | TGTGCCAGCAGTTCAACAGGGGGTGTAACTAATGAAAAACTGTTTTTT | CASSSTGGVTNEKLFF
. | TRBJ1-4 | TRBV4-1 | TRBD1 | TGCGCCAGCAGCCAAGAGGGACAGGTCTTTTCAACTAATGAAAAACTGTTTTTT | CASSQEGQVFSTNEKLFF
few | TRBJ1-5 | TRBV6-5 | . | TGTGCCAGCAGCCCCTCCGGTCAGCCCCAGCATTTT | CASSPSGQPQHF
. | TRBJ2-3 | TRBV6-1 | . | TGTGCCAGCAGTGAAGCGCTAAATACGCAGTATTTT | CASSEALNTQYF
. | TRBJ2-6 | TRBV6-5 | . | TGTGCCAGCTCAGACAGGCGCTCTGGGGCCAACGTCCTGACTTTC | CASSDRRSGANVLTF